This TCR beta chain was recorded in a study of T cells in Graves' hyperthyroidism and ophthalmopathy (dated by TCRdb to the late 2010s). For the study in its entirety: Peripheral blood was collected at initial diagnosis, before any treatment. A discovery cohort of roughly 100 patients, about 40 with Graves' ophthalmopathy and 57 with stable Graves' hyperthyroidism, was used to find distinguishing TCR V-J signatures. Whether ophthalmopathy could be predicted prospectively was tested in an independent validation cohort made up of about 18 hyperthyroidism patients plus 17 patients who later progressed to ophthalmopathy. The roughly 100 discovery patients were divided at random into training and test sets in a 7:3 ratio. Thyroid tissue and blood T-cell repertoires from about 6 Graves' hyperthyroidism patients were also compared in the study. After blood sampling, hyperthyroidism patients were treated with methimazole at a starting dose of 30 mg daily, and ophthalmopathy patients were treated with high-dose intravenous methylprednisolone. According to the paper, TCR Vbeta CDR3 sequencing was carried out on some 130 peripheral blood samples, which came from more than 40 ophthalmopathy, approximately 78 hyperthyroidism and some 17 progressor patients. Here is what the overall study found, with its caveats: Most expanded thyroid clonotypes (frequency above 0.001) were also detected in blood, a finding suggesting that blood repertoires may reflect thyroid immune responses. A 13 V-J signature model separated ophthalmopathy from stable hyperthyroidism, with 87.88% sensitivity and 81% to 83% specificity in cross-validation and 80%/75% in testing. Sample size was not statistically predetermined, and blinding of investigators to group allocation was not performed. During validation, the model predicted progression to ophthalmopathy a median of approximately six months ahead of onset, with approximately 70% sensitivity and about 75% specificity.

The germline V gene sets CDR1 to SGHVS and CDR2 to FQNEAQ. V was cut back by 4 bases and J by 5 bases, leaving a gap of 15 bases between them. From the cysteine up to the phenylalanine, the CDR3 has a length of 14 residues. Kept here is only the CDR3 DNA, which spans 42 bases and is read in frame from base 1. A remark on this clonotype: Its recognized antigen is unknown. The record has no base qualities; no much larger clone is one base away.

Amplification of TCR beta CDR3 regions was carried out from RNA transcripts. The TCR CDR3 was subjected to a first round of RT-PCR using the HTBI primer set and the Qiagen OneStep RT-PCR kit. A second multiplex PCR round built the libraries, followed by size selection and purification. The libraries were sequenced on an Illumina HiSeq2000 using paired-end 100 bp reads. From the authors' description of their analysis: SOAPnuke was used to process the raw data, with reads discarded if the reads contained adapters or uncalled bases, had a mean Phred below 15, or lacked an exact constant-primer or identifier match. High-quality paired reads were merged with COPE v1.2.5, and unique nucleotide sequences were defined as clonotypes. Clonotypes were aligned to IMGT TRBV, TRBD and TRBJ reference segments using MiTCR v1.1. Only V-J combinations with frequency above 0.0001, covering 99% to 99.2% of repertoires, were analysed. The TCS score was defined as F50 (clonal expansion) divided by E x V (chaos), with BLOSUM62-based TCRdist calculated between CDR3 peptides within each V-J. Welch's t-statistics and random forest reduced roughly 500 V-J features to 10 to 15, which were used in a naive Bayes classifier (R e1071). In TCRdb, the public reads were trimmed at Q25 with fastp and aligned with MiXCR, with productive beta chains retained. Every distinct CDR3 protein forms one entry, paired with its most common genes and DNA. The V and J calls follow TCRdb's processing rather than the paper's. This sample gives 240,000 or so distinct CDR3 sequences in total; 16% of them show up just once. 25% to 30% of the sample goes to the ten largest clones.

Moderately to severely active disease, a Clinical Activity Score of at least 3, a NOSPECS grade of at least 4, and a duration under 3 months were present in ophthalmopathy patients. Exclusion was applied to patients with uncontrolled infections, other autoimmune diseases, pregnancy or lactation. Diagnoses relied on clinical symptoms, serum thyroxine and TRAb, thyroid ultrasound and orbital computed tomography. Ficoll-Paque density gradient centrifugation was used to isolate PBMCs from about 9 ml of fresh peripheral blood. Total RNA was extracted using Trizol reagent, and RNA quality was assessed on an Agilent 2100 Bioanalyzer.

This sequence uses TRBV7-8 and TRBJ2-7, with an unclear D gene assignment. Source material: blood. This clonotype was sampled from a woman aged 18-30 years with Graves' ophthalmopathy. The nucleotide sequence reads TGTGCCAGCAGCTACCGCAGAACCTGGAACGAGCAGTACTTC. This gives the protein CASSYRRTWNEQYF. Here the CDR3 is joined to the reference TRBV7-8 and TRBJ2-7 genes, and the full variable domain is: GAGVSQSPRYKVAKRGQDVALRCDPISGHVSLFWYQQALGQGPEFLTYFQNEAQLDKSGLPSDRFFAERPEGSVSTLKIQRTQQEDSAVYLCASSYRRTWNEQYFGPGTRLTVT.